Listed below are T cell receptor beta chains from one sample, sequenced in a study of T cell responses to AZD1222 COVID-19 vaccine. The protocol was immunoSEQ multiplex PCR, while the TCRdb copy is restricted to in-frame clones and leaves out a portion. The sample records more than 150,000 clones, 90% to 95% being singletons. Sequencing was performed on peripheral blood, taken 28 days after the second AZD1222 dose. The receptors shown here come from an adult who received the AZD1222 COVID-19 vaccine. Each CDR3 is given with its conserved first and last residue. Fields, in order: V gene, D gene, J gene, clone size, CDR3 DNA, CDR3 protein. D genes are given only for firm matches. Part of the rows lack a size; the others show once, few, many or a class for expanded clones.

>TRBV19|-|TRBJ1-5|-
TGTGCCAGTAGTATAAAGGTCAATCAGCCCCAGCATTTT
CASSIKVNQPQHF
>TRBV19|-|TRBJ2-1|-
TGTGCCAGTAGTATAGTGGGGACCATAAGGGTCAATGAGCAGTTCTTC
CASSIVGTIRVNEQFF
>TRBV10-3|-|TRBJ2-1|-
TGTGCCATCAGTGAGGAGGGAGGTCCTTACAATGAGCAGTTCTTC
CAISEEGGPYNEQFF
>TRBV10-3|-|TRBJ1-4|few
TGTGCCATCAGTGAGTCGGGAACAGGTGAAAAACTGTTTTTT
CAISESGTGEKLFF
>TRBV5-4|TRBD1|TRBJ1-1|-
TGTGCCAGCAGCCTCAGACAGGGCGGCACTGAAGCTTTCTTT
CASSLRQGGTEAFF
>TRBV5-1|TRBD1|TRBJ2-3|-
TGCGCCAGCAGGGTTCCGGGACAGGGGACAGATACGCAGTATTTT
CASRVPGQGTDTQYF
>TRBV27|TRBD2|TRBJ2-7|once
TGTGCCAGCAGTTCCCGGGCCGCGGGGGCCTACGAGCAGTACTTC
CASSSRAAGAYEQYF
>TRBV5-4|-|TRBJ1-1|-
TGTGCCAGCAGCCCTCAGATTATTGGAGGGAGCACTGAAGCTTTCTTT
CASSPQIIGGSTEAFF
>TRBV9|-|TRBJ1-1|once
TGTGCCAGCAGCCTTACCATGACAGGAACGAACACTGAAGCTTTCTTT
CASSLTMTGTNTEAFF
>TRBV4-2|TRBD2|TRBJ2-7|-
TGTGCCAGCAGCCAAGAGAGTGGCGGGAGTAATTCCGAGCAGTACTTC
CASSQESGGSNSEQYF
>TRBV14|-|TRBJ1-1|-
TGTGCCAGCAGCGTCCCGGGACTGAGGACTGAAGCTTTCTTT
CASSVPGLRTEAFF
>TRBV9|-|TRBJ2-3|-
TGTGCCAGCAGCGTTTTTAGAGGACGAAGCACAGATACGCAGTATTTT
CASSVFRGRSTDTQYF
>TRBV6-5|-|TRBJ1-6|-
TGTGCCAGCAGTTACCAGGAGGGTAATTCACCCCTCCACTTT
CASSYQEGNSPLHF
>TRBV7-9|-|TRBJ1-2|once
TGTGCCAGCAGCCCTCGGACAGACCTTTATGGCTACACCTTC
CASSPRTDLYGYTF
>TRBV6-5|-|TRBJ2-1|-
TGTGCCAGCAGCCCCTACCGAGGCTCCTACAATGAGCAGTTCTTC
CASSPYRGSYNEQFF
>TRBV3-1/TRBV3-2|TRBD1|TRBJ1-1|-
TGTGCCAGCAGCCAAGCTCCCGGGACAGGGCCCGAAGCTTTCTTT
CASSQAPGTGPEAFF
>TRBV28|TRBD2|TRBJ2-7|-
TGTGCCAGCATTTCTAGCGGGAGCTACGAGCAGTACTTC
CASISSGSYEQYF
>TRBV6-5|TRBD1|TRBJ1-1|once
TGTGCCAGCAGTTACAGGGGGCGGAGGGAAACTGAAGCTTTCTTT
CASSYRGRRETEAFF
>TRBV5-5|-|TRBJ1-5|-
TGTGCCAGCAGCCGCGGTGGGCCCAATCAGCCCCAGCATTTT
CASSRGGPNQPQHF
>TRBV27|TRBD2|TRBJ2-3|-
TGTGCCAGCAGTCTCATAAATGAGCGGGGGGGCGATACGCAGTATTTT
CASSLINERGGDTQYF
>TRBV7-2|-|TRBJ2-3|-
TGTGCCAGCAGCAAATCCACAGATACGCAGTATTTT
CASSKSTDTQYF
>TRBV11-2|-|TRBJ1-1|once
TGTGCCAGCAGCTTATCGGTCGCGCCCCCGACGCACCACTTT
CASSLSVAPPTHHF